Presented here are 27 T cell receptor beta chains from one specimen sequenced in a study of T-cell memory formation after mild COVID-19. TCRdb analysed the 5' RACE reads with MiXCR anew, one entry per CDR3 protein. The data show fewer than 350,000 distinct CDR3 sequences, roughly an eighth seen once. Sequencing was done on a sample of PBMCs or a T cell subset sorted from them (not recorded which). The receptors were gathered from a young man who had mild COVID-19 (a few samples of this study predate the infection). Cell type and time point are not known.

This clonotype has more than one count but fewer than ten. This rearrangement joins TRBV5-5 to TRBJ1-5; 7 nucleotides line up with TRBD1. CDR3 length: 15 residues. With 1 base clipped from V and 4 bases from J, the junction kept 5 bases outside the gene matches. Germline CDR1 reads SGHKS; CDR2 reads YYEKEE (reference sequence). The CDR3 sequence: CASSLLGTENQPQHF. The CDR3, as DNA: TGTGCCAGCAGCTTGCTTGGGACAGAAAATCAGCCCCAGCATTTT.

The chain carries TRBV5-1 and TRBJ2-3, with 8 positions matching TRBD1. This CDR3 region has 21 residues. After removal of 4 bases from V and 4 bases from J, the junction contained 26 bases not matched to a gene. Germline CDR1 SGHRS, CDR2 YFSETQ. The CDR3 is CASSAGQTRVMTGVNADTQYF. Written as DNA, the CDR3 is TGCGCCAGCAGCGCAGGTCAGACACGCGTTATGACAGGGGTGAATGCAGATACGCAGTATTTT.

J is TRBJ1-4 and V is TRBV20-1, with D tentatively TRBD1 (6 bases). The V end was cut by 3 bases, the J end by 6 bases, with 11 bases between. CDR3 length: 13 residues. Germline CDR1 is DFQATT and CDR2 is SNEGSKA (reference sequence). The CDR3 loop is CSASQGYDEKLFF. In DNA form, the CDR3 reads TGCAGTGCTAGCCAGGGGTACGATGAAAAACTGTTTTTT.

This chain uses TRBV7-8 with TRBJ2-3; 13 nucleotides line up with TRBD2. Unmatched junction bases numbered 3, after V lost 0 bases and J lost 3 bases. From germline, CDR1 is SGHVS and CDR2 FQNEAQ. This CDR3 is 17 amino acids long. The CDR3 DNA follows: TGTGCCAGCAGCTTAGCTAAGACTAGCGGGGGGACAGATACGCAGTATTTT. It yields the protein CASSLAKTSGGTDTQYF.

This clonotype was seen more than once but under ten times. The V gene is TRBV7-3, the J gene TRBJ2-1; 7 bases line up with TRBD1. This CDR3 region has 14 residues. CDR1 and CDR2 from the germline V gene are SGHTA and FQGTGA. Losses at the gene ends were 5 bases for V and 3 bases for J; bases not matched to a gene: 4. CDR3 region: CASSPGQSYNEQFF. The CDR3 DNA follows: TGTGCCAGCAGCCCGGGACAGAGCTACAATGAGCAGTTCTTC.

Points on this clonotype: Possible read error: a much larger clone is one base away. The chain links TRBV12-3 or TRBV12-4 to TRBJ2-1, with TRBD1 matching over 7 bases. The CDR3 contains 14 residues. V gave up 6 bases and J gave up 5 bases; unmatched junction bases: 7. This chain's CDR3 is CASRRGQSDNEQFF. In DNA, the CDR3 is TGTGCCAGCAGGAGGGGACAGAGTGACAATGAGCAGTTCTTC.

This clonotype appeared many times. CDR3 in DNA: TGTGCCAGCTCGCGATCAGGGTCACAAGAGACCCAGTACTTC. This translates into CASSRSGSQETQYF. This rearrangement joins TRBV18 to TRBJ2-5, with D possibly TRBD1 on 5 matching bases. CDR3 length: 14 amino acids. Germline V gives CDR1 KGHSH, CDR2 LQKENI. Trimming pared 6 bases from V and 2 bases from J, leaving 13 bases between.

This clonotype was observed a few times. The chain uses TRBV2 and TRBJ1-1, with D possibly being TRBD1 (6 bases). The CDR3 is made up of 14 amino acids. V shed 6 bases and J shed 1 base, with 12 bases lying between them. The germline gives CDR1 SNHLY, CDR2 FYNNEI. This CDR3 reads CASRWGGSNTEAFF. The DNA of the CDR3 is TGTGCCAGCAGGTGGGGGGGCTCGAACACTGAAGCTTTCTTT. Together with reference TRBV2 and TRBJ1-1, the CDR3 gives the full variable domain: EPEVTQTPSHQVTQMGQEVILRCVPISNHLYFYWYRQILGQKVEFLVSFYNNEISEKSEIFDDQFSVERPDGSNFTLKIRSTKLEDSAMYFCASRWGGSNTEAFFGQGTRLTVV.

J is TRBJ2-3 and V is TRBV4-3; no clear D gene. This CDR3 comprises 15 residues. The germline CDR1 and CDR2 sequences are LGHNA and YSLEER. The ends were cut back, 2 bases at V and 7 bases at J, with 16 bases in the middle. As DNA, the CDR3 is TGCGCCAGCAGCCAACAAATATCGGTCTACTATACGCAGTATTTT. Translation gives CASSQQISVYYTQYF.

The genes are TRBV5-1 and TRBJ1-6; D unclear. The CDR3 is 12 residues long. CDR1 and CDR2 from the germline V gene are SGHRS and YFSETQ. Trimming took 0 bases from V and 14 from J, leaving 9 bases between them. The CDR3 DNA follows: TGCGCCAGCAGCTTGGAGGGATTGTCCCTCCACTTT. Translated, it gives CASSLEGLSLHF.

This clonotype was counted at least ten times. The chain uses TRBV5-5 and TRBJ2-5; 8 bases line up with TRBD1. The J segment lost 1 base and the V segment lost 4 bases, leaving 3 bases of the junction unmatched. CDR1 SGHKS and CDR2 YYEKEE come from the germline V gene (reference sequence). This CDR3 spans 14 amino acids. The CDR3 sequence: CASSQGTGQETQYF. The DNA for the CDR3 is TGTGCCAGCAGCCAAGGGACAGGCCAAGAGACCCAGTACTTC. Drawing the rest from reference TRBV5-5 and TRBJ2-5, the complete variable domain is DAGVTQSPTHLIKTRGQQVTLRCSPISGHKSVSWYQQVLGQGPQFIFQYYEKEERGRGNFPDRFSARQFPNYSSELNVNALLLGDSALYLCASSQGTGQETQYFGPGTRLLVL.

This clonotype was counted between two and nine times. CDR3 DNA sequence: TGTGCCAGCAGCCCTGTCAGGGGCCATCAGCCCCAGCATTTT. Amino acid sequence: CASSPVRGHQPQHF. V is TRBV3-1 and J is TRBJ1-5; weak D call: TRBD1 (6 bases). V was pared by 4 bases and J by 5 bases, with 12 bases between. Germline lookup yields CDR1 LGHDT and CDR2 YNNKEL (reference sequence). This CDR3 spans 14 amino acids.

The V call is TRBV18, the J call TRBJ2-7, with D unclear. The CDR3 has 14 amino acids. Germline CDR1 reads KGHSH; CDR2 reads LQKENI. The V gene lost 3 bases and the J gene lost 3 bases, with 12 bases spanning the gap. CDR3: CASSPPLRFYEQYF. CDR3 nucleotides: TGTGCCAGCTCACCGCCCCTTAGATTCTACGAGCAGTACTTC.

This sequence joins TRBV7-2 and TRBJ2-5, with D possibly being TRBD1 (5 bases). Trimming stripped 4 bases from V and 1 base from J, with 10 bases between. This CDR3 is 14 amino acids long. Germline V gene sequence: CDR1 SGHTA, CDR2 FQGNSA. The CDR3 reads CASSSGFPQETQYF. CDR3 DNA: TGTGCCAGCAGCTCAGGGTTCCCCCAAGAGACCCAGTACTTC.

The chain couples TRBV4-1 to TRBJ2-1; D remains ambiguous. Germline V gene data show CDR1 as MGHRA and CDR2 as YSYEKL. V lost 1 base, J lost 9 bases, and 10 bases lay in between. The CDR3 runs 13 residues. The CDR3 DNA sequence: TGCGCCAGCAGCCAAGTTTCCGGCTTTGAGCAGTTCTTC. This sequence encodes CASSQVSGFEQFF.

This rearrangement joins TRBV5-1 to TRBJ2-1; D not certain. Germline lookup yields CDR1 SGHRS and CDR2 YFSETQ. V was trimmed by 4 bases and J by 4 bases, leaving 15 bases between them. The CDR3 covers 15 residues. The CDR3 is CASSPPRAFYNEQFF. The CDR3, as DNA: TGCGCCAGCAGCCCCCCCCGGGCTTTTTACAATGAGCAGTTCTTC. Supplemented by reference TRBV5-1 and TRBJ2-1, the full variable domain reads KAGVTQTPRYLIKTRGQQVTLSCSPISGHRSVSWYQQTPGQGLQFLFEYFSETQRNKGNFPGRFSGRQFSNSRSEMNVSTLELGDSALYLCASSPPRAFYNEQFFGPGTRLTVL.

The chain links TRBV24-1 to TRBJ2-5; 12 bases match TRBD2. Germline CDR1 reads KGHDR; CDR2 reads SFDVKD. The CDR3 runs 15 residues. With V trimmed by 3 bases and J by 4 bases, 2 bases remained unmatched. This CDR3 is CATSDPTSGGETQYF. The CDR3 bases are TGTGCCACCAGTGATCCGACTAGCGGGGGAGAGACCCAGTACTTC.

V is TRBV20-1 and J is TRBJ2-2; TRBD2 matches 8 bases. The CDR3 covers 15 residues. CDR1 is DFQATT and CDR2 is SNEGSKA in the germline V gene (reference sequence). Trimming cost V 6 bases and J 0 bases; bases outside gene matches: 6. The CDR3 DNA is TGCAGTGCCACTACGGGGGGGGCGAACACCGGGGAGCTGTTTTTT. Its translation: CSATTGGANTGELFF.

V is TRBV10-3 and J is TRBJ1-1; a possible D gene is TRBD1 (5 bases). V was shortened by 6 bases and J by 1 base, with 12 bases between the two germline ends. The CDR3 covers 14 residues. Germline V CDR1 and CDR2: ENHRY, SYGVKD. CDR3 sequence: CAIRTLGGNTEAFF. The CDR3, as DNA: TGTGCCATCAGGACCCTCGGGGGGAACACTGAAGCTTTCTTT.

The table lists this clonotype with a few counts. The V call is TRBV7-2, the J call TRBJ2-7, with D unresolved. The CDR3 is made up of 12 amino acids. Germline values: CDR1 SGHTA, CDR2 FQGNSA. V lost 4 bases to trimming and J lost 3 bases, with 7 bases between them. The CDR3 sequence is CASSSLLYEQYF. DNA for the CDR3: TGTGCCAGCAGCTCCCTTCTCTACGAGCAGTACTTC. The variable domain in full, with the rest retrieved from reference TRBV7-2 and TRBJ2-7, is GAGVSQSPSNKVTEKGKDVELRCDPISGHTALYWYRQSLGQGLEFLIYFQGNSAPDKSGLPSDRFSAERTGGSVSTLTIQRTQQEDSAVYLCASSSLLYEQYFGPGTRLTVT.

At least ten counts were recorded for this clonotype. CDR3 in amino acids: CASSLFSGAPYNEQFF. The CDR3 coding sequence is TGTGCCAGCAGCTTATTCAGCGGGGCCCCCTACAATGAGCAGTTCTTC. V gene TRBV7-2 combines with J gene TRBJ2-1; 7 nucleotides align to TRBD2. CDR3 size: 16 residues. Germline V lookup: CDR1 SGHTA, CDR2 FQGNSA. Trimming removed 2 bases from V and 2 bases from J; junction bases left unmatched: 6.

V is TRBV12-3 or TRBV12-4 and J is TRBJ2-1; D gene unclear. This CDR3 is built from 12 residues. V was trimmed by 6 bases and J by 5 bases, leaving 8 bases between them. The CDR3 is CASSTRDNEQFF. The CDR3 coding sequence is TGTGCCAGCAGCACTCGGGACAATGAGCAGTTCTTC.

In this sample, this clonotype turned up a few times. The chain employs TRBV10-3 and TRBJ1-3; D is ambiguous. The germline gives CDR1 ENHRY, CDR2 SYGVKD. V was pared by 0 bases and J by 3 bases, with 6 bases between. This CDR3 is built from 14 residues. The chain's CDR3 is CAISESKVGNTIYF. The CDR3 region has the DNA TGTGCCATCAGTGAGTCGAAGGTTGGAAACACCATATATTTT.

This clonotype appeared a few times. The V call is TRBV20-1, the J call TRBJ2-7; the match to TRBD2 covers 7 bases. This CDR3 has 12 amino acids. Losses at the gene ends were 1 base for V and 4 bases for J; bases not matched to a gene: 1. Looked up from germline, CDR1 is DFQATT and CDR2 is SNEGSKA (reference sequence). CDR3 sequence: CSARGEGYEQYV. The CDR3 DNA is TGCAGTGCTAGAGGGGAGGGGTACGAGCAGTACGTC.

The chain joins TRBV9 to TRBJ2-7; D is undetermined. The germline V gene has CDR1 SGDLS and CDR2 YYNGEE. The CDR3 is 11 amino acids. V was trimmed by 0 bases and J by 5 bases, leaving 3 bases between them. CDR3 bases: TGTGCCAGCAGCGTAGCCCACGAGCAGTACTTC. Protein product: CASSVAHEQYF.

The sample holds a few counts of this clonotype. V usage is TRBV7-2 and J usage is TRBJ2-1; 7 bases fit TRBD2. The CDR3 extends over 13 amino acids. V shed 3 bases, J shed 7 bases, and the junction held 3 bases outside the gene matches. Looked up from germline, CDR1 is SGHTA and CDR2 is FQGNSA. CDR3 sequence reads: CASSFRGSNEQFF. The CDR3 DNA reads TGTGCCAGCAGCTTTCGCGGGAGTAATGAGCAGTTCTTC.

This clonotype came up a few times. The CDR3 protein is CSVGTSGSTDTQYF. In DNA, the CDR3 is TGCAGCGTTGGTACTAGCGGTAGCACAGATACGCAGTATTTT. The chain is built from TRBV29-1 and TRBJ2-3; 8 bases match TRBD2. The CDR3 is 14 amino acids. The V and J ends lost 4 bases and 0 bases, in that order; junction bases with no gene match: 3. Per the germline V gene, CDR1 is SQVTM and CDR2 is ANQGSEA.